This T cell receptor (beta chain) stems from a study of shared clonotypes between healthy human individuals. The test was conducted at deep level. For every subset, genomic DNA was evenly distributed across several immunoSEQ plates. Generated by immunoSEQ multiplex PCR, the TCRdb table keeps only in-frame clones and is missing some. The sample records approximately 2.1 million clones, over 90% being singletons. The sequenced material came from naive CD4+ T cells from PBMCs. Subset indicated: CD45RA+ positively selected. The TCR sequence derives from a man aged 18 to 30 in good health. Some clones in this sample may be carry-over from other donors' samples.

The CDR3 reads CASSQGHGHAELFF. The CDR3 nucleotides are TGTGCCAGCAGCCAAGGACACGGTCACGCTGAGCTGTTTTTT. The chain recombines TRBV7-9 with TRBJ2-2, with D possibly TRBD1 on 5 matching bases. The germline gives CDR1 SEHNR, CDR2 FQNEAQ (reference sequence). The V and J ends lost 5 bases and 11 bases respectively, with 18 bases between them. The CDR3 runs 14 residues.